This TCR beta chain emerged from a study of glioma-infiltrating T cells. Overall study results and limits: Very few CDR3 sequences were shared between tissue and blood. Above-expected tissue-blood divergence occurred in all gliomas, most in low-grade ones.

About this clonotype: Its antigen is unidentified.

Using RNA template, CDR3s of TCR alpha and beta were amplified with iRepertoire arm-PCR. For one-step reverse transcription and amplification, roughly 100-400 ng of tissue mRNA or PBMC total RNA was used. One entry per CDR3 protein, called by TCRdb with MiXCR from the multiplex PCR reads. The table records more than 110,000 distinct CDR3 sequences, 30% to 40% of them present only once. Germline CDR1 reads DFQATT; CDR2 reads SNEGSKA (reference sequence). The CDR3 contains 13 residues. Unmatched junction bases numbered 5, after V lost 4 bases and J lost 3 bases. The TCR originated in a human donor with low-grade glioma or glioblastoma, undergoing nonglioma brain surgery, or in good health (not recorded which). This chain uses TRBV20-1 with TRBJ2-7; TRBD2 matches 8 bases. The source material was glioma tissue, nonneoplastic brain tissue, or PBMCs (not recorded which). The CDR3 is CSATKSGGYEQYF. CDR3 sequence (DNA): TGCAGTGCTACTAAAAGCGGGGGCTACGAGCAGTACTTC.